A single sample is the source of the 21 T cell receptor beta chains below, sequenced in a study of cytomegalovirus exposure and HLA in healthy donors. The primer mix had 60 Vbeta and 13 Jbeta primers. Profiling relied on immunoSEQ multiplex PCR, and the TCRdb table lists in-frame clones only, not all of them. Of some 130,000 clones in the sample, approximately 80% were seen once. The sequencing sample was made of PBMCs. The origin of the receptors is a woman aged 50 to 60 in good health and CMV-seropositive.

This clone came up a few times. This chain connects TRBV7-2 to TRBJ1-2, with a weak D call TRBD1 (6 bases). The V and J ends lost 4 bases and 6 bases respectively, with 12 bases between them. This CDR3 has 13 amino acids. From germline, CDR1 is SGHTA and CDR2 FQGNSA. CDR3 amino acids: CASSSQGPDGYTF. Here the CDR3 DNA reads TGTGCCAGCAGCTCACAGGGACCCGATGGCTACACCTTC.

This chain uses TRBV6-6 with TRBJ2-1, with TRBD2 matching 8 bases. Trimming removed 2 bases from V and 5 bases from J; junction bases left unmatched: 2. The CDR3 runs 14 residues. CDR1 is MNHNY, CDR2 SVGAGI, per germline (reference sequence). CDR3 region: CASSYAGGHNEQFF. CDR3 in DNA: TGTGCCAGCAGTTACGCGGGGGGTCACAATGAGCAGTTCTTC.

CDR3 nucleotide sequence: TGCGCCAGCAGCCCCGGGTCAGGGCAGAACGAGCAGTACTTC. Translating it yields CASSPGSGQNEQYF. V gene TRBV4-1 combines with J gene TRBJ2-7; TRBD1 is a possible D gene (5 bases). Germline CDR1 MGHRA, CDR2 YSYEKL. The V and J ends lost 4 bases and 5 bases respectively, with 15 bases between them. The length of the CDR3 is 14 residues.

The rearrangement links TRBV7-2 to TRBJ2-5; D is possibly TRBD2 (5 bases). The tail of the sequence fits TRBJ2-7 better, so the J call may be wrong. The CDR3 loop spans 12 amino acids. Germline CDR1 reads SGHTA; CDR2 reads FQGNSA. CDR3 region: CASSAGSYEQYF. The CDR3 DNA reads TGTGCCAGCAGCGCGGGTTCCTACGAGCAGTACTTC.

V and J are TRBV19 and TRBJ1-2, with 8 bases identical to TRBD1. CDR1 and CDR2 (germline): LNHDA, SQIVND (reference sequence). J gave up 4 bases and V 3 bases, and 4 bases lay outside the gene matches. This CDR3 is 14 amino acids long. The CDR3 loop reads CASSILGTGYGYTF. The DNA of the CDR3 is TGTGCCAGTAGTATTCTCGGGACAGGCTATGGCTACACCTTC.

The chain recombines TRBV6-5 with TRBJ1-2, with D uncertain. Germline V gene lookup returns CDR1 MNHEY and CDR2 SVGAGI. CDR3 length equals 16 residues. V was trimmed by 0 bases and J by 4 bases, leaving 15 bases between them. CDR3 sequence: CASSYSITTPIYGYTF. CDR3 in DNA: TGTGCCAGCAGTTACTCGATAACCACTCCTATCTATGGCTACACCTTC.

The chain links TRBV5-1 to TRBJ1-2, with D maybe TRBD1 (6 bases). CDR1 and CDR2 (germline): SGHRS, YFSETQ. The V end was cut by 3 bases, the J end by 4 bases, with 13 bases between. The CDR3 has 14 residues. CDR3 sequence: CASSSLGGPYGYTF. The CDR3 DNA follows: TGCGCCAGCAGCTCGCTTGGGGGCCCCTATGGCTACACCTTC. Supplemented by reference TRBV5-1 and TRBJ1-2, the full variable domain reads KAGVTQTPRYLIKTRGQQVTLSCSPISGHRSVSWYQQTPGQGLQFLFEYFSETQRNKGNFPGRFSGRQFSNSRSEMNVSTLELGDSALYLCASSSLGGPYGYTFGSGTRLTVV.

This rearrangement joins TRBV7-3 to TRBJ2-3, with D possibly being TRBD2 (6 bases). The CDR3 sequence is 17 residues long. Germline V CDR1 and CDR2: SGHTA, FQGTGA. V dropped 4 bases and J dropped 2 bases, with 19 bases sitting between them. The CDR3 bases are TGTGCCAGCAGCTCCCCAGCTAGGAGACTAGTCACAGATACGCAGTATTTT. Translating gives CASSSPARRLVTDTQYF.

The chain is built from TRBV28 and TRBJ2-3, with unresolved D. The germline V and J ends were trimmed by 11 bases and 2 bases, with 14 bases remaining between them. Per germline, CDR1 MDHEN and CDR2 SYDVKM. CDR3 length: 13 residues. The CDR3 here is CASRGDLTDTQYF. The CDR3 coding sequence is TGTGCCTCCAGAGGAGATCTCACAGATACGCAGTATTTT.

This clone has more than one count but fewer than ten. This chain connects TRBV4-3 to TRBJ2-3; maybe TRBD1 (5 bases). Trimming shortened V by 4 bases and J by 4 bases, and 18 bases separated the two germline ends. The germline CDR1 and CDR2 sequences are LGHNA and YSLEER. The CDR3 spans 16 residues. Here the CDR3 reads CASSPSQGSGADTQYF. The CDR3 DNA is TGCGCCAGCAGCCCCAGCCAGGGATCTGGGGCAGATACGCAGTATTTT.

This chain joins TRBV5-1 and TRBJ2-1, with TRBD1 matching 7 bases. Germline CDR1 reads SGHRS; CDR2 reads YFSETQ. The CDR3 loop spans 16 amino acids. V was clipped by 4 bases and J by 8 bases; unmatched bases: 15. The chain's CDR3 is CASSPVDRVDIHEQFF. CDR3 nucleotides: TGCGCCAGCAGCCCAGTCGACAGGGTGGATATCCATGAGCAGTTCTTC. Using reference TRBV5-1 and TRBJ2-1 for the parts outside the CDR3, the full variable domain is KAGVTQTPRYLIKTRGQQVTLSCSPISGHRSVSWYQQTPGQGLQFLFEYFSETQRNKGNFPGRFSGRQFSNSRSEMNVSTLELGDSALYLCASSPVDRVDIHEQFFGPGTRLTVL.

The genes are TRBV6-1 and TRBJ2-7; D might be TRBD2 (7 bases). The CDR3 length is 14 residues. Germline values: CDR1 MNHNS, CDR2 SASEGT. The V end was cut by 2 bases, the J end by 3 bases, with 11 bases between. CDR3 nucleotide sequence: TGTGCCAGCAGTGAAAGGAGGGGGGGCTACGAGCAGTACTTC. Residues: CASSERRGGYEQYF.

This clone was counted between two and nine times. The chain couples TRBV28 to TRBJ1-6; D gene unclear. CDR1 and CDR2 (germline): MDHEN, SYDVKM. V lost 2 bases, J lost 0 bases, and 8 bases lay in between. The length of the CDR3 is 16 residues. The CDR3, as DNA: TGTGCCAGCAGTTTAGGAGGGAGCTCCTATAATTCACCCCTCCACTTT. Its translation: CASSLGGSSYNSPLHF. Drawing the rest from reference TRBV28 and TRBJ1-6, the complete variable domain is DVKVTQSSRYLVKRTGEKVFLECVQDMDHENMFWYRQDPGLGLRLIYFSYDVKMKEKGDIPEGYSVSREKKERFSLILESASTNQTSMYLCASSLGGSSYNSPLHFGNGTRLTVT.

The V gene is TRBV5-1, the J gene TRBJ2-7; 9 nucleotides match TRBD2. This CDR3 is 18 amino acids long. CDR1 and CDR2 (germline): SGHRS, YFSETQ. V was clipped by 4 bases and J by 0 bases; unmatched bases: 14. The CDR3 reads CASSPGGSGGPSSYEQYF. CDR3 sequence (DNA): TGCGCCAGCAGCCCGGGAGGTAGCGGGGGCCCTAGCTCCTACGAGCAGTACTTC.

The chain uses TRBV28 and TRBJ2-5; 10 positions match TRBD1. This CDR3 has 18 residues. Germline CDR1 MDHEN, CDR2 SYDVKM. J lost 1 base, V lost 5 bases, and 13 bases had no gene match. CDR3 in DNA: TGTGCCAGCAGTCCATCCCAAGGGACAGGGGAATTCCAAGAGACCCAGTACTTC. As protein: CASSPSQGTGEFQETQYF.

The V and J genes are TRBV30 and TRBJ1-1; 7 bases map to TRBD1. The CDR3 has 16 residues. V dropped 5 bases and J dropped 1; count of bases not matched to a gene: 13. Per germline, CDR1 GTSNPN and CDR2 SVGIG (reference sequence). CDR3 bases: TGTGCCTGGGGATCAACAACAGGGGCTGGGAACACTGAAGCTTTCTTT. Residues: CAWGSTTGAGNTEAFF. The entire variable domain, with the rest obtained from reference TRBV30 and TRBJ1-1, is as follows: SQTIHQWPATLVQPVGSPLSLECTVEGTSNPNLYWYRQAAGRGLQLLFYSVGIGQISSEVPQNLSASRPQDRQFILSSKKLLLSDSGFYLCAWGSTTGAGNTEAFFGQGTRLTVV.

This chain connects TRBV7-9 to TRBJ1-2, with 7 bases aligning to TRBD1. The germline gives CDR1 SEHNR, CDR2 FQNEAQ (reference sequence). This CDR3 has 18 amino acids. The J segment lost 6 bases and the V segment lost 3 bases, leaving 19 bases of the junction unmatched. The CDR3 DNA sequence: TGTGCCAGCAGCTTCTCCAGGTATACAGGGGCCGGCGGAAATGGCTACACCTTC. It specifies CASSFSRYTGAGGNGYTF.

This chain links TRBV9 with TRBJ2-7, with 8 bases that match TRBD2. The germline V gene has CDR1 SGDLS and CDR2 YYNGEE. V lost 3 bases to trimming and J lost 3 bases; unmatched junction nucleotides: 8. The CDR3 runs 15 residues. Here the CDR3 reads CASSAGSGGVYEQYF. In DNA, the CDR3 is TGTGCCAGCAGCGCCGGATCCGGGGGGGTCTACGAGCAGTACTTC.

This chain uses TRBV4-3 with TRBJ2-4; 10 bases align to TRBD2. This CDR3 is built from 15 residues. J lost 1 base, V lost 5 bases, and 2 bases had no gene match. Germline lookup yields CDR1 LGHNA and CDR2 YSLEER. The CDR3 here is CASSASGGAKNIQYF. The CDR3 DNA follows: TGCGCCAGCAGCGCTAGCGGGGGTGCCAAAAACATTCAGTACTTC.

To note about this clone: At one end, the junction sequence differs from germline, possibly due to a read error. The gene calls are TRBV7-7 and TRBJ2-2, with D maybe TRBD1 (7 bases). The V gene's germline CDR1 is SSHAT and CDR2 FNYEAQ (reference sequence). The CDR3 is made up of 15 amino acids. CDR3 protein: CASSAGGGRTGELFF. CDR3 nucleotide sequence: TGTGCTAGCAGCGCTGGAGGGGGCAGAACCGGGGAGCTGTTTTTT.

V is TRBV4-1 and J is TRBJ2-1, with TRBD2 matching over 12 bases. Germline trimming cut 6 bases from V and 6 bases from J; bases unmatched to any gene: 3. CDR3 length: 14 amino acids. CDR1 is MGHRA, CDR2 YSYEKL, per germline. The CDR3 sequence: CASRLAGGSNEQFF. The CDR3 nucleotides read TGCGCCAGCAGGCTAGCGGGGGGGTCCAATGAGCAGTTCTTC.